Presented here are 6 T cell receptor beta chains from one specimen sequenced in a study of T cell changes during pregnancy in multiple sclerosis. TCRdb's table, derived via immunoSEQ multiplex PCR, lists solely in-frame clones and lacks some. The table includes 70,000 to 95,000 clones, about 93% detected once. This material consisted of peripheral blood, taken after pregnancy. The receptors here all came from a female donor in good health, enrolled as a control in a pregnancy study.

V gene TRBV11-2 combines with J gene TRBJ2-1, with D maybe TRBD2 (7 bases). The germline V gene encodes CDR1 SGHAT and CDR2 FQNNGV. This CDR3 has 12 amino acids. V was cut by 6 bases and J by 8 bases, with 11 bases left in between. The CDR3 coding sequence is TGTGCCAGCAGTCCGGGGGGCGATGAGCAGTTCTTC. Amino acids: CASSPGGDEQFF.

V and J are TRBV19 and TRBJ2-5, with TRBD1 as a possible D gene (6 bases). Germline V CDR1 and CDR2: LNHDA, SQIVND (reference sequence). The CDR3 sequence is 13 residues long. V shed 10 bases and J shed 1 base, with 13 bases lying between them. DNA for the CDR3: TGTGCCACCTCCGGGACACTCCAAGAGACCCAGTACTTC. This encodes CATSGTLQETQYF.

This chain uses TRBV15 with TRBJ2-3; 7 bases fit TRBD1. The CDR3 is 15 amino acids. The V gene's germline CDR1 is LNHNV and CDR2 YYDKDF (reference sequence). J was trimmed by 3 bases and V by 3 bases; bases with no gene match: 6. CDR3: CATSSIEGATDTQYF. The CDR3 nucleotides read TGTGCCACCAGCAGTATCGAGGGGGCGACAGATACGCAGTATTTT.

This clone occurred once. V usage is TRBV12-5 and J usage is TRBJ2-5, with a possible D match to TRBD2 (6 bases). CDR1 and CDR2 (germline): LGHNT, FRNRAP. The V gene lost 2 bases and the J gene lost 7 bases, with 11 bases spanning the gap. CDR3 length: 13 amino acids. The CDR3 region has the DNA TGTGCTAGTGGTTTGCTAGGAGGGAGGACCCAGTACTTC. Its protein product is CASGLLGGRTQYF. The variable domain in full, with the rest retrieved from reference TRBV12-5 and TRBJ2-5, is DARVTQTPRHKVTEMGQEVTMRCQPILGHNTVFWYRQTMMQGLELLAYFRNRAPLDDSGMPKDRFSAEMPDATLATLKIQPSEPRDSAVYFCASGLLGGRTQYFGPGTRLLVL.

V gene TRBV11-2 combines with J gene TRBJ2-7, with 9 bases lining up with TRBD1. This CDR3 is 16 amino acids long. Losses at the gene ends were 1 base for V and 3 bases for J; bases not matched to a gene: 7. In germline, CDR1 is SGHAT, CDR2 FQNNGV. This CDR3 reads CASSLVSTGGGYEQYF. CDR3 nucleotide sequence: TGTGCCAGCAGCTTAGTTTCCACAGGGGGCGGCTACGAGCAGTACTTC.

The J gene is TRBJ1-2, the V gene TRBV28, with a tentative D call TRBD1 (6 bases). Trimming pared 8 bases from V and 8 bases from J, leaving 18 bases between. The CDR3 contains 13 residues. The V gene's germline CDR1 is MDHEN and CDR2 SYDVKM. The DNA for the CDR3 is TGTGCCAGCCTAAAACAGGGTCCCAAGGGCTACACCTTC. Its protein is CASLKQGPKGYTF.